This TCR beta chain appears in the sequencing data of a study of graft-versus-host responses after intestinal transplantation (dated by TCRdb to about 2021). Study-wide context: Recipients received multivisceral, liver-intestinal, or isolated intestinal transplants. Anti-thymocyte globulin induction was given to all recipients, followed by maintenance tacrolimus and steroids for around three years. Bulk TCR-beta CDR3 sequencing was used to track graft-versus-host and host-versus-graft alloreactive T cell clones in the graft, circulation and bone marrow after intestinal transplantation. To identify alloreactive clones, pre-transplant mixed lymphocyte reaction products were sequenced and then compared with unstimulated pre-transplant donor and recipient T cells. The cohort enrolled about two dozen intestinal transplant recipients, one of whom was a retransplant, and a few patients without pretransplant specimens were excluded. A peak of at least 4% donor T cells among recipient peripheral blood mononuclear cells was the definition used for donor T cell macrochimerism. Rather than being sequenced by the commercial service, samples from three later patients were sequenced in-house on an Illumina MiSeq and processed with MiXCR. What the authors observed across the whole study: GvH clones were found in recipient bone marrow, and some of the GvH clones appeared earlier in ileal mucosa or blood, which is consistent with an intestinal mucosal origin. In patients with donor T cell macrochimerism, the allografts had high GvH to HvG T cell clonal ratios. Conclusions were limited by the relatively low number and heterogeneity of intestinal transplant patients. Early after transplant, peak levels of circulating GvH clones were associated with declines in HvG clones.

In regard to this clone: Its specific antigen is unknown. Base qualities are not at hand, and no much larger clone is one base apart.

The CDR3 has 15 amino acids, counting the end cysteine and phenylalanine. The only DNA kept is the CDR3, 45 bases in frame from the first base. The sample's time point label, decoded: cells obtained before transplantation from donor or recipient. CD3+CD4+ and CD3+CD8+ populations were FACS-sorted from unstimulated pre-transplant donor and recipient cells taken from spleen or lymph nodes. Library method: the immunoSEQ multiplex PCR assay. For most patients, genomic DNA was isolated using the Qiagen DNeasy Blood and Tissue Kit and was shipped frozen to Adaptive Biotechnologies for TCR sequencing. For most patients, high-throughput TCR-beta CDR3 sequencing of genomic DNA was performed by Adaptive Biotechnologies. The original methods were these. TCR sequencing data for around 19 patients were retrieved from Adaptive's ImmunoSEQ software; three other patients were processed with MiXCR and VDJtools. To correct CD4 versus CD8 sorting errors, any sequence found in both subsets at a frequency ratio below 5:1 was removed. CDR3 nucleotide sequences shared by donor and recipient were removed because the origin of these sequences could not be assigned. At least 2-fold expansion over unstimulated cells and a minimum CFSE-low frequency of 0.002% (template counts) or 0.001% (read counts) were required for clones to be classified as alloreactive. Mappable clones were those detected in sequenced pre-transplant spleen, lymph node, or MLR CFSE-low populations of the donor or recipient. The cumulative frequency of alloreactive clones was calculated as a percentage of all sequences, weighted by copy number. TCRdb took over this immuneACCESS table, retaining in-frame rearrangements with V and J assigned. Such tables are incomplete; in checked studies, under half of the missing clones stem from an unresolved V gene, and the remainder is unexplained. The V and J calls and clone size were taken over from that table, and D and trimming were inferred from the DNA. For this sample there are roughly 120,000 clones; around nine tenths appear just once. Jointly, the top ten make up 0.2% to 0.25% of the sample.

The receptor comes from a human donor who was the organ donor for an intestinal transplant. Sequencing was performed on unstimulated CD4+ T cells sorted from spleen or lymph node cells, taken before transplant. The sequence is built from TRBV12-1 and TRBJ2-7; the D call TRBD2 from the table was never checked on the DNA. TRBV12-1 is a pseudogene. The DNA is TGTGCCAGCAGCCTTGGACTAGCGGGTATCTACGAGCAGTACTTC. This translates into CASSLGLAGIYEQYF.